This T cell receptor beta chain comes out of a study of blood T cell repertoires in COVID-19. Study at large: Samples came from the United States, Italy and Spain, spanning acute and convalescent COVID-19.

This clone was seen just once. Source study methods: By means of reference gene primer amplification, nucleated cell counts were estimated. The data were produced by immunoSEQ multiplex PCR, yet TCRdb's version contains in-frame clones alone and is incomplete. D and trimming were read from the DNA, whereas the V and J calls and clone size are those reported in that table. The data contain 45,000 or so clones, about 88% of them singletons. Germline-derived CDR1 and CDR2 are SEHNR and FQNEAQ (reference sequence). With 7 bases removed from V and 5 bases from J, the gap between germline ends came to 11 bases. The CDR3 has 12 amino acids.

Sequencing input: peripheral blood. The clonotype was recovered from a man aged 40-49 years with active COVID-19. The chain recombines TRBV7-9 with TRBJ2-5; D gene uncertain. CDR3: CASTPNSETQYF. The CDR3 DNA sequence: TGTGCCAGCACCCCTAATTCGGAGACCCAGTACTTC.